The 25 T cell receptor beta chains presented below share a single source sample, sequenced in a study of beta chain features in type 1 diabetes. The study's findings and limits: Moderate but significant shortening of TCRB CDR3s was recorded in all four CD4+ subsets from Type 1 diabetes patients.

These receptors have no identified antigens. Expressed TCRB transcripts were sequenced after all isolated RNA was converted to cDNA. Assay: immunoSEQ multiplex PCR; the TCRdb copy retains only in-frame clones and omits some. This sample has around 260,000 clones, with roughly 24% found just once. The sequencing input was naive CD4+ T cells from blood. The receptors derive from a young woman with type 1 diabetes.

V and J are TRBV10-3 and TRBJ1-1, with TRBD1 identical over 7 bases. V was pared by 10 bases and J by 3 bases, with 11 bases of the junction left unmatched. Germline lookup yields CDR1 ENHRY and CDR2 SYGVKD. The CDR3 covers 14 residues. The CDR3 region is CASTGVGVDTEAFF. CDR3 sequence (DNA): TGTGCCAGCACAGGGGTAGGGGTTGACACTGAAGCTTTCTTT.

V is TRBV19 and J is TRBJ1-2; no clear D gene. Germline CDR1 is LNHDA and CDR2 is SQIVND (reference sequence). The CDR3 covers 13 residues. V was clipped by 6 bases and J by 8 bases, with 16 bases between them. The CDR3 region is CASRMTRSGGYTF. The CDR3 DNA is TGTGCCAGTAGGATGACACGATCTGGGGGCTACACCTTC.

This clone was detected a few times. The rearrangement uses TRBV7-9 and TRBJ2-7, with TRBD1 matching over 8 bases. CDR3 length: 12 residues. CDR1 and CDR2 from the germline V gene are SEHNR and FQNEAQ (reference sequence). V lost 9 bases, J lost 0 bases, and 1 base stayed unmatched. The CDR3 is CASDRGSYEQYF. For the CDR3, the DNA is TGTGCCAGTGACAGGGGCTCCTACGAGCAGTACTTC. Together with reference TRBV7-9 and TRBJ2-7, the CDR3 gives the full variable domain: DTGVSQNPRHKITKRGQNVTFRCDPISEHNRLYWYRQTLGQGPEFLTYFQNEAQLEKSRLLSDRFSAERPKGSFSTLEIQRTEQGDSAMYLCASDRGSYEQYFGPGTRLTVT.

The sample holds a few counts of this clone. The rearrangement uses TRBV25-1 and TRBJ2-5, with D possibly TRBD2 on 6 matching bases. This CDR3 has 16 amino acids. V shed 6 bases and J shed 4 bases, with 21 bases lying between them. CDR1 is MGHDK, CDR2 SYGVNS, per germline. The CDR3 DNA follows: TGTGCCAGCAGCGGGGGTTGGTCAGGGCTCGGAGAGACCCAGTACTTC. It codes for CASSGGWSGLGETQYF.

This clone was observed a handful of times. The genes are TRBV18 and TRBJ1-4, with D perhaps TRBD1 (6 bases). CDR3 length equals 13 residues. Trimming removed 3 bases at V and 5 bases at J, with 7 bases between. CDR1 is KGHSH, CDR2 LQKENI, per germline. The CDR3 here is CASSPDRNEKLFF. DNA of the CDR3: TGTGCCAGCTCACCGGACAGAAATGAAAAACTGTTTTTT.

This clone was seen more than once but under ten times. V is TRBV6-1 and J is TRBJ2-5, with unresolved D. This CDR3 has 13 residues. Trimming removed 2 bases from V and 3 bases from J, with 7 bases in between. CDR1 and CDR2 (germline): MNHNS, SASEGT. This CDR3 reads CASSELREETQYF. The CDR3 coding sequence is TGTGCCAGCAGTGAACTTAGAGAAGAGACCCAGTACTTC.

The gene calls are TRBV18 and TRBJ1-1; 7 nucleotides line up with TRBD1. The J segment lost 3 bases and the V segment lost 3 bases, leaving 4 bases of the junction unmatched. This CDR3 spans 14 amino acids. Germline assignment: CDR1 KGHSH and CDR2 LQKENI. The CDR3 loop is CASSPWDSYTEAFF. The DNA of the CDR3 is TGTGCCAGCTCACCTTGGGACAGCTACACTGAAGCTTTCTTT. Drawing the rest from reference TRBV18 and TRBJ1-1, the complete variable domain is NAGVMQNPRHLVRRRGQEARLRCSPMKGHSHVYWYRQLPEEGLKFMVYLQKENIIDESGMPKERFSAEFPKEGPSILRIQQVVRGDSAAYFCASSPWDSYTEAFFGQGTRLTVV.

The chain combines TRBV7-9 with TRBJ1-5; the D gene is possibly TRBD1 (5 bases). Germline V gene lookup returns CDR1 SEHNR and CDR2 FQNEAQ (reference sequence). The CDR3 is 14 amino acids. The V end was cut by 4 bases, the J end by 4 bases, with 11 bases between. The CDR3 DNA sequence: TGTGCCAGCAGCTCGTTTGACAGTAATCAGCCCCAGCATTTT. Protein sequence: CASSSFDSNQPQHF.

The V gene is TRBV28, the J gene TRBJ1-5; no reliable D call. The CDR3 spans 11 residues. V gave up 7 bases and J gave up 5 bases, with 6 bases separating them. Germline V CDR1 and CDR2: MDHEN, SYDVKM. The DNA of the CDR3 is TGTGCCAGCACTCGGGATCAGCCCCAGCATTTT. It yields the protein CASTRDQPQHF.

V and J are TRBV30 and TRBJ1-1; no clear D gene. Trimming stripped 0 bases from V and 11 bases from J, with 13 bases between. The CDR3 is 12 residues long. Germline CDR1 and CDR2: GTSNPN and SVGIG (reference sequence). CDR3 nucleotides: TGTGCCTGGAGTGTAATCGTAGATCGGGCTTTCTTT. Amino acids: CAWSVIVDRAFF.

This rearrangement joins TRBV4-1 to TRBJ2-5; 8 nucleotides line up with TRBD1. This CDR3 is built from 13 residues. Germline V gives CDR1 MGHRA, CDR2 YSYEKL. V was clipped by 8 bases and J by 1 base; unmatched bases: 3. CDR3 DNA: TGCGCCAGCGGACAGGGTATCCAAGAGACCCAGTACTTC. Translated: CASGQGIQETQYF.

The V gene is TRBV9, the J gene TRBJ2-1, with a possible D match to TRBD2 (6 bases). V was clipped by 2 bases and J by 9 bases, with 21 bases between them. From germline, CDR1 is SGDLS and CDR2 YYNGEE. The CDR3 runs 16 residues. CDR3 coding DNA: TGTGCCAGCAGCGTCGGAACTAGCCGTTCCCCCACTGAGCAGTTCTTC. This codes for CASSVGTSRSPTEQFF. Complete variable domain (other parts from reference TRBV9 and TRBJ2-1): DSGVTQTPKHLITATGQRVTLRCSPRSGDLSVYWYQQSLDQGLQFLIQYYNGEERAKGNILERFSAQQFPDLHSELNLSSLELGDSALYFCASSVGTSRSPTEQFFGPGTRLTVL.

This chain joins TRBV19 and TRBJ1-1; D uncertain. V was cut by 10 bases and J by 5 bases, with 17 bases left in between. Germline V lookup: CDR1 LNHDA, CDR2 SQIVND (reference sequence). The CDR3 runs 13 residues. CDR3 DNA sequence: TGTGCCACCGCGACCCTCTCGGGGACTGAAGCTTTCTTT. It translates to CATATLSGTEAFF. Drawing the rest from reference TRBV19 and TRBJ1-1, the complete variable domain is DGGITQSPKYLFRKEGQNVTLSCEQNLNHDAMYWYRQDPGQGLRLIYYSQIVNDFQKGDIAEGYSVSREKKESFPLTVTSAQKNPTAFYLCATATLSGTEAFFGQGTRLTVV.

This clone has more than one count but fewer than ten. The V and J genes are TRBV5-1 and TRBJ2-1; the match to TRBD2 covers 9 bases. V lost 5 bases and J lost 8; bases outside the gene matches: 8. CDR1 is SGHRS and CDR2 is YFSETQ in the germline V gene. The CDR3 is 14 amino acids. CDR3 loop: CASRWLAGSDEQFF. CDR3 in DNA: TGCGCCAGCAGGTGGCTAGCGGGATCCGATGAGCAGTTCTTC.

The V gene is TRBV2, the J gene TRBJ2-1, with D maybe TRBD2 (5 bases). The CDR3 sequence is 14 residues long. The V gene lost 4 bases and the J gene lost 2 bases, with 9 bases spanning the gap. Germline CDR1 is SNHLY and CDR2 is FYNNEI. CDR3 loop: CASSVERPYNEQFF. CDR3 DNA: TGTGCCAGCAGTGTGGAGCGGCCCTACAATGAGCAGTTCTTC.

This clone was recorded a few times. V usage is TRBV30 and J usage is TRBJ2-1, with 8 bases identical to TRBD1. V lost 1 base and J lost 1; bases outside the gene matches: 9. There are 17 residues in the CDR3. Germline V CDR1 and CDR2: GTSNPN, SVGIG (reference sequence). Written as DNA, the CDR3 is TGTGCCTGGAGTGCCGCCAGGACAGGGCTGTCCTACAATGAGCAGTTCTTC. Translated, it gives CAWSAARTGLSYNEQFF.

The CDR3 DNA is TGTGCCAGCAGCTTGGATCAGGGGAATGGCTACACCTTC. This translates into CASSLDQGNGYTF. The rearrangement joins TRBV5-6 to TRBJ1-2; D might be TRBD1 (6 bases). Trimming pared 0 bases from V and 6 bases from J, leaving 9 bases between. The V gene's germline CDR1 is SGHDT and CDR2 YYEEEE. CDR3 size: 13 residues.

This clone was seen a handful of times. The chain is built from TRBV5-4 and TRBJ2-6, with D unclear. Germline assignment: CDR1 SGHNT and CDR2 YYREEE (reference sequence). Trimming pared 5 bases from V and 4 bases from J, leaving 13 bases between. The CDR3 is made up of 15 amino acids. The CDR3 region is CASRSPSEGANVLTF. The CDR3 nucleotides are TGTGCCAGCAGATCTCCCTCCGAGGGGGCCAACGTCCTGACTTTC.

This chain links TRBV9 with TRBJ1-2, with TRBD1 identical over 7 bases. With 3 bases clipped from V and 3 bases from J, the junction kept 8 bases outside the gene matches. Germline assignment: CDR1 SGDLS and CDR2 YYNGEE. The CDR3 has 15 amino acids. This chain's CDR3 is CASSAGTVEHYGYTF. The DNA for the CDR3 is TGTGCCAGCAGCGCCGGGACAGTTGAGCACTATGGCTACACCTTC.

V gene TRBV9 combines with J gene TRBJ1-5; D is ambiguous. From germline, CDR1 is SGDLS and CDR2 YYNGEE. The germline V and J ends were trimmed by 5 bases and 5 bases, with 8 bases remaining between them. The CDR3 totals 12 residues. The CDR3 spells CASSSTDQPQHF. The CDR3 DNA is TGTGCCAGCAGTAGCACTGATCAGCCCCAGCATTTT.

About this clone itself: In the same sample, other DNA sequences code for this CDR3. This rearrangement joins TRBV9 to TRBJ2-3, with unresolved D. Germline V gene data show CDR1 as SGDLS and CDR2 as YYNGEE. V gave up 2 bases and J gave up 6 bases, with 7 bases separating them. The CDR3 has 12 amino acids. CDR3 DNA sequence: TGTGCCAGCAGCGTCTCGTTGGATACGCAGTATTTT. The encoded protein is CASSVSLDTQYF.

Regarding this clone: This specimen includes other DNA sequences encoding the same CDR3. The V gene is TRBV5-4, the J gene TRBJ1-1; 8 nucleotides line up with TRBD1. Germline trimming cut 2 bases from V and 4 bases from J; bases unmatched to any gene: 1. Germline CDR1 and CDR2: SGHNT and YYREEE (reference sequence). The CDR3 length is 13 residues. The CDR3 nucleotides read TGTGCCAGCAGCTTACAGGGGGGCACTGAAGCTTTCTTT. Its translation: CASSLQGGTEAFF.

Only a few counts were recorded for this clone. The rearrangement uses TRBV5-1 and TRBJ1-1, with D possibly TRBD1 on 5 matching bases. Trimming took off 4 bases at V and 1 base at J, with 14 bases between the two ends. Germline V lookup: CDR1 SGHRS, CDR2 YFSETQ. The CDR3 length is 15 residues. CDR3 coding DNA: TGCGCCAGCAGCCCCCAAGGAACAGGGAACACTGAAGCTTTCTTT. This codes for CASSPQGTGNTEAFF.

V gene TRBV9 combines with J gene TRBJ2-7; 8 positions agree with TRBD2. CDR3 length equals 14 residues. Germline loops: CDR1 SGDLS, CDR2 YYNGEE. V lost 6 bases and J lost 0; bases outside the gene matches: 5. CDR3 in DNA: TGTGCCAGCACGCATAGCGGGGACTCCTACGAGCAGTACTTC. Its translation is CASTHSGDSYEQYF.

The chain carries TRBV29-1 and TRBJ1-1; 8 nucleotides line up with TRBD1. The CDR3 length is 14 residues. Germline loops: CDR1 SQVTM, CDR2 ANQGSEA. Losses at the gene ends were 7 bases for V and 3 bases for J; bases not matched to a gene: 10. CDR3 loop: CSARRDRKDTEAFF. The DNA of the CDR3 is TGCAGCGCGCGCCGGGACAGGAAAGACACTGAAGCTTTCTTT.